A selection of T cell receptor beta chains follows, all from one sample in a study of T-cell reconstitution after alpha-beta-depleted transplantation in children. One entry per CDR3 protein, called by TCRdb with MiXCR from the PCR reads. The sample lists about 1,000,000 distinct CDR3 sequences, about 29% seen once, with approximately 30% in the top ten. The material sequenced was PBMCs, mostly from graft donor cells, taken 360 days after TCRalphabeta/CD19-depleted stem cell transplant. The receptor source for this set is a boy younger than two who had a stem cell transplant for SCID, so the T cells may come from the graft donor. Each CDR3 is given with its conserved first and last residue. The D gene is left open where the match is weak. Clone size is given for some rows only: seen once, a few or many times, or a class if the clone is expanded.

d_gene,abundance,j_gene,v_gene,CDR3nt,CDR3aa
NA,NA,TRBJ2-3,TRBV12-3/TRBV12-4,TGTGCCAGCAGTCGTCTAGGGACCAGCCGCACAGATACGCAGTATTTT,CASSRLGTSRTDTQYF
NA,few,TRBJ1-1,TRBV4-2,TGTGCCAGCAGCCAAGATCGGGGCAGGGCAAATATAGAGAACACTGAAGCTTTCTTT,CASSQDRGRANIENTEAFF
TRBD1,few,TRBJ2-2,TRBV7-9,TGTGCCAGCAACCCGACAGGGGACAACACCGGGGAGCTGTTTTTT,CASNPTGDNTGELFF
NA,few,TRBJ2-2,TRBV7-2,TGTGCCAGCAGCTTAGTGCCCTTTCCGGGGGCCCCTTCTGGGGAGCTGTTTTTT,CASSLVPFPGAPSGELFF
NA,NA,TRBJ1-4,TRBV20-1,TGCAGTGGTATGGGCTCTAATGAAAAACTGTTTTTT,CSGMGSNEKLFF
NA,few,TRBJ1-2,TRBV5-1,TGCGCCAGCAGCTTAAAAACCTTCCGGGACGACTATGGCTACACCTTC,CASSLKTFRDDYGYTF
TRBD2,NA,TRBJ2-7,TRBV4-1,TGCGCCAGCAGCCAAGAGATACGGGGACTAGCGGGGGGAATTAGATACGAGCAGTACTTC,CASSQEIRGLAGGIRYEQYF
NA,NA,TRBJ2-5,TRBV11-3,TGTGCCACCCGAAATATACCGGGTCAATTAGCAGAGACCCAGTACTTC,CATRNIPGQLAETQYF
NA,few,TRBJ1-6,TRBV12-3/TRBV12-4,TGTGCCAGCAGGCCGCAGGGAGGGTCACCCCTCCACTTT,CASRPQGGSPLHF
NA,many,TRBJ2-3,TRBV27,TGTGCCAGCAGTTCGACCCCGACGCCTAGAATCGCGCAGTATTTT,CASSSTPTPRIAQYF
NA,NA,TRBJ1-5,TRBV20-1,TGCAGTGCTAGAGATCGGGTCCTGGGGAGCAATCAGCCCCAGCATTTT,CSARDRVLGSNQPQHF
NA,few,TRBJ2-1,TRBV15,TGTGCCACCAGCAGAGAGGATTACAGGCGTGCCTACAATGAGCAGTTCTTC,CATSREDYRRAYNEQFF
NA,NA,TRBJ2-2,TRBV12-3/TRBV12-4,TGTGCCAGCAGCTCGCCTCCCGGGGAGCTGTTTTTT,CASSSPPGELFF
NA,few,TRBJ1-4,TRBV7-9,TGTGCCAGCAGCTTAGCGCGTGGGGTTGTAAACGAAAAACTGTTTTTT,CASSLARGVVNEKLFF
NA,NA,TRBJ2-1,TRBV20-1,TGCAGTGCCCGGACCCCGGGGTGGAATGAGCAGTTCTTC,CSARTPGWNEQFF
NA,few,TRBJ2-5,TRBV6-5,TGTGCCAGCAGCCCCTCGCCTGAGACCCAGTACTTC,CASSPSPETQYF
NA,NA,TRBJ2-6,TRBV6-5,TGTGCCAGCAGTTACTCGACACGTAGCTCTGGGGCCAACGTCCTGACTTTC,CASSYSTRSSGANVLTF
NA,NA,TRBJ1-5,TRBV7-2,TGTGCCAGCAGCCCGATCGGGAGCTCTAATCAGCCCCAGCATTTT,CASSPIGSSNQPQHF
TRBD1,few,TRBJ2-7,TRBV12-3/TRBV12-4,TGTGCCAGCAGTTCGAGACAGGGGGCCCACGAGCAGTACTTC,CASSSRQGAHEQYF
NA,NA,TRBJ2-2,TRBV18,TGTGCCAGCTCACGACACGAAGCGGGCACCGGGGAGCTGTTTTTT,CASSRHEAGTGELFF
TRBD1,NA,TRBJ2-7,TRBV3-1,TGTGCCAGCAGCCAGACAGGGTTCGGAATTTACGAGCAGTACTTC,CASSQTGFGIYEQYF
NA,few,TRBJ2-7,TRBV5-6,TGTGCCAGCAGCTTGGATGGCCTAGAACAGTACTTC,CASSLDGLEQYF
NA,NA,TRBJ2-1,TRBV2,TGTGCCAGCAGCCGGACGGAGAAGCAGTTCTTC,CASSRTEKQFF
TRBD1,few,TRBJ1-4,TRBV6-1,TGTGCCAGCACCGCAGGGGGCATTCGGGAAAAACTGTTTTTT,CASTAGGIREKLFF
NA,few,TRBJ2-3,TRBV5-1,TGCGCCAGCAGCTTGGCGGGGGGCGCAGAGGATACGCAGTATTTT,CASSLAGGAEDTQYF
TRBD1,NA,TRBJ2-2,TRBV5-1,TGCGCCAGCAGACAGGGACAGGGGGGCCCTCGAGGGACCGGGGAGCTGTTTTTT,CASRQGQGGPRGTGELFF
NA,NA,TRBJ1-2,TRBV20-1,TGCAGTGCTAGTTTGTACAGCAAAGAGCACTATGGCTACACCTTC,CSASLYSKEHYGYTF
NA,NA,TRBJ2-2,TRBV9,TGTGCCAGCAGCGTAGGGATATACACCGGGGAGCTGTTTTTT,CASSVGIYTGELFF
NA,NA,TRBJ1-1,TRBV19,TGTGCCAGTGTAGAGCACACTGAAGCTTTCTTT,CASVEHTEAFF
TRBD1,NA,TRBJ2-5,TRBV6-1,TGTGCCAGCAGCCAGACAGGGCCCCCAACACTGACCCAGTACTTC,CASSQTGPPTLTQYF
NA,few,TRBJ2-7,TRBV20-1,TGCAGTGCTTTGGGGACACCTTCCTACGAGCAGTACTTC,CSALGTPSYEQYF
NA,NA,TRBJ1-6,TRBV9,TGTGCCAGCAGCGTAGCTCCCCGACAGGATTCACCCCTCCACTTT,CASSVAPRQDSPLHF
NA,NA,TRBJ1-5,TRBV20-1,TGCAGTGCTAGCTCTTTGGACCATAGCAATCAGCCCCAGCATTTT,CSASSLDHSNQPQHF
NA,few,TRBJ2-7,TRBV20-1,TGCAGTGCTAGAGGGGGGGCGCGGTACGAGCAGTACTTC,CSARGGARYEQYF
NA,few,TRBJ2-3,TRBV12-3/TRBV12-4,TGTGCCAGCAAGGAACAGGGTTTGTCAGATACGCAGTATTTT,CASKEQGLSDTQYF
TRBD2,NA,TRBJ2-5,TRBV14,TGTGCCAGCAGTACCGGACTAGGGTTTTGGGAGACCCAGTACTTC,CASSTGLGFWETQYF
TRBD1,NA,TRBJ1-1,TRBV5-1,TGCGCCAGCAGTTTTAGCAGGGGGCAAGGAGCTTTCTTT,CASSFSRGQGAFF
NA,NA,TRBJ2-3,TRBV6-1,TGTGCCAGCAGCTCCGGGACTTCCTTCACAGATACGCAGTATTTT,CASSSGTSFTDTQYF
NA,few,TRBJ2-3,TRBV5-1,TGCGCCAGCAGCCCCGACTCCAGTGGGGCCACAGATACGCAGTATTTT,CASSPDSSGATDTQYF
NA,few,TRBJ2-3,TRBV20-1,TGCAGTGCTACTGACAGTGCCCAGCAGTATTTT,CSATDSAQQYF
TRBD2,NA,TRBJ2-3,TRBV6-2/TRBV6-3,TGTGCCAGCAGTTACAGGGCTAGCGGGGGCCTTTCAGATACGCAGTATTTT,CASSYRASGGLSDTQYF
NA,few,TRBJ2-2,TRBV28,TGTGCCAGCAGTTTCCGCAGGGCCCAACCGGGGGAGCTGTTTTTT,CASSFRRAQPGELFF
NA,NA,TRBJ1-6,TRBV7-8,TGTGCCAGCAGCTTTCGAAGACCCGGGACACAGATATCACCCCTCCACTTT,CASSFRRPGTQISPLHF